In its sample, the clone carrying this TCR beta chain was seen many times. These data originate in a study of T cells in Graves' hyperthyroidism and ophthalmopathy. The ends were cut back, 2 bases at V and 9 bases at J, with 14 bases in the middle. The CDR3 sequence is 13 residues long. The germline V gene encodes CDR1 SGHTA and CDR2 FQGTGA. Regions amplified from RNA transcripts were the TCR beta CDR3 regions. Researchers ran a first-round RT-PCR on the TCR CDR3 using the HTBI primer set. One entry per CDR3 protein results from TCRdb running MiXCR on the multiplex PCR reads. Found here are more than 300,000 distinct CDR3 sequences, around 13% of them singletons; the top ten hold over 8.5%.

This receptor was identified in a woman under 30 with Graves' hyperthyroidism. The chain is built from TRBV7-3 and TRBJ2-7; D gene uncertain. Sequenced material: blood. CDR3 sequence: CASSLDSLTTQYF. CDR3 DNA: TGTGCCAGCAGCTTAGATTCTTTAACTACGCAGTACTTC.